These 16 T cell receptor beta chains share one sample of origin, sequenced in a study of T cells after yellow fever vaccination. TCRdb itself ran the 5' RACE reads through MiXCR, one entry per CDR3 protein. The data contain some 300,000 distinct CDR3 sequences, about 10% of them seen just once; the ten biggest clones take up 3.3%. The input for sequencing was CD4+ T cells sorted from PBMCs, taken 45 days after the yellow fever booster vaccination. These receptors were obtained from a man between 18 and 35 years old who received the YFV17D yellow fever vaccine.

The chain uses TRBV11-2 and TRBJ1-3, with 11 bases lining up with TRBD1. The germline CDR1 and CDR2 sequences are SGHAT and FQNNGV. V shed 4 bases and J 0 bases; nucleotides not matched to a gene: 8. CDR3 length: 18 amino acids. The CDR3 region has the DNA TGTGCCAGCAGCTCCCGGGGAGGGACAGGGGGCTCTGGAAACACCATATATTTT. Protein sequence: CASSSRGGTGGSGNTIYF.

This chain links TRBV27 with TRBJ1-2; D unclear. The CDR3 extends over 14 amino acids. V was clipped by 2 bases and J by 4 bases, with 11 bases between them. Per germline, CDR1 MNHEY and CDR2 SMNVEV (reference sequence). The CDR3 region is CASSLGVAGYGYTF. CDR3 DNA: TGTGCCAGCAGTTTAGGGGTGGCGGGCTATGGCTACACCTTC.

This clonotype was counted a few times. The chain is built from TRBV5-1 and TRBJ2-5, with D tentatively TRBD1 (5 bases). Germline V CDR1 and CDR2: SGHRS, YFSETQ. This CDR3 spans 18 amino acids. With 2 bases removed from V and 5 bases from J, the gap between germline ends came to 25 bases. Written as DNA, the CDR3 is TGCGCCAGCAGCTTTAGATCCGCCGGTGCCGCAGGGCGGGAGACCCAGTACTTC. Amino acids: CASSFRSAGAAGRETQYF.

This clonotype was detected many times. V gene TRBV7-9 combines with J gene TRBJ2-7; D assignment may be TRBD1 or TRBD2 (6 bases each). The CDR3 sequence is 15 residues long. Trimming took off 6 bases at V and 3 bases at J, with 18 bases between the two ends. Looked up from germline, CDR1 is SEHNR and CDR2 is FQNEAQ (reference sequence). The DNA for the CDR3 is TGTGCCAGCAGTCGAGAGGGGGGATTAAACTACGAGCAGTACGTC. This encodes CASSREGGLNYEQYV.

This sequence joins TRBV10-2 and TRBJ1-2; possibly TRBD1 for D (5 bases). The CDR3 extends over 12 amino acids. Germline lookup yields CDR1 WSHSY and CDR2 SAAADI. The V and J ends lost 6 bases and 4 bases respectively, with 9 bases between them. The CDR3 loop reads CASSAGLYGYTF. CDR3 DNA sequence: TGCGCCAGCAGCGCGGGACTCTATGGCTACACCTTC.

The rearrangement joins TRBV6-2 or TRBV6-3 to TRBJ2-7; no clear D gene. V was shortened by 5 bases and J by 5 bases, with 10 bases between the two germline ends. CDR3 length equals 12 residues. Germline CDR1 MNHEY, CDR2 SVGEGT. In DNA, the CDR3 is TGTGCCAGCAGTCCCCCGATTAACGAGCAGTACTTC. This codes for CASSPPINEQYF.

There are a few counts of this clonotype. This chain links TRBV9 with TRBJ2-7, with 7 positions matching TRBD1. The CDR3 loop spans 14 amino acids. J was trimmed by 1 base and V by 3 bases; bases with no gene match: 4. Germline V lookup: CDR1 SGDLS, CDR2 YYNGEE. CDR3 DNA: TGTGCCAGCAGCGAGAGGACAGGATCCTACGAGCAGTACTTC. Residues: CASSERTGSYEQYF.

This clonotype was counted only a few times. This chain connects TRBV7-2 to TRBJ1-3; possible D gene TRBD1, 5 bases. The germline CDR1 and CDR2 sequences are SGHTA and FQGNSA. The CDR3 is 13 residues long. V was trimmed by 7 bases and J by 3 bases, leaving 10 bases between them. The DNA of the CDR3 is TGTGCCAGCACTCCGGGGCATGGAAACACCATATATTTT. This gives the protein CASTPGHGNTIYF.

This clonotype was seen a few times. The J gene is TRBJ2-5, the V gene TRBV7-3; 8 bases agree with TRBD1. In germline, CDR1 is SGHTA, CDR2 FQGTGA. The J segment lost 4 bases and the V segment lost 3 bases, leaving 4 bases of the junction unmatched. The CDR3 extends over 14 amino acids. CDR3 nucleotide sequence: TGTGCCAGCAGCTTCGGAGACAGGGGAGAGACCCAGTACTTC. Protein product: CASSFGDRGETQYF.

This clonotype was observed a few times. V is TRBV29-1 and J is TRBJ1-2, with D possibly matching TRBD1 (5 bases). This CDR3 spans 12 amino acids. The germline gives CDR1 SQVTM, CDR2 ANQGSEA. Trimming left V 7 bases short and J 2 bases short, with 11 bases between. The CDR3: CSGGELNYGYTF. Here the CDR3 DNA reads TGCAGCGGAGGGGAATTAAACTATGGCTACACCTTC.

This clonotype was seen many times. The V gene is TRBV4-3, the J gene TRBJ2-7, with 11 nucleotides matching TRBD1. Germline V gene sequence: CDR1 LGHNA, CDR2 YSLEER. V lost 3 bases, J lost 3 bases, and 4 bases stayed unmatched. The CDR3 runs 15 residues. This CDR3 reads CASSQGQGDFYEQYF. For the CDR3, the DNA is TGCGCCAGCAGCCAGGGACAGGGGGACTTCTACGAGCAGTACTTC.

This clonotype was found many times. This chain uses TRBV7-3 with TRBJ2-6; 8 positions agree with TRBD1. Trimming at V came to 4 bases and at J to 0 bases, leaving 5 bases not matched to a gene. CDR1 and CDR2 from the germline V gene are SGHTA and FQGTGA. The CDR3 extends over 17 amino acids. The CDR3 sequence: CASSSGQGGSGANVLTF. CDR3 in DNA: TGTGCCAGCAGCTCTGGACAGGGCGGCTCTGGGGCCAACGTCCTGACTTTC.

The chain has TRBV6-2 or TRBV6-3 and TRBJ2-3; 10 bases map to TRBD1. V shed 5 bases and J 14 bases; nucleotides not matched to a gene: 4. Germline assignment: CDR1 MNHEY and CDR2 SVGEGT. The CDR3 sequence is 11 residues long. As DNA, the CDR3 is TGTGCCAGCAGTGAGACAGGGGGCCTGTATTTT. Its translation is CASSETGGLYF.

The chain uses TRBV20-1 and TRBJ1-6, with 9 bases that match TRBD1. CDR1 DFQATT and CDR2 SNEGSKA come from the germline V gene (reference sequence). Losses at the gene ends were 3 bases for V and 1 base for J; bases not matched to a gene: 7. The CDR3 is 17 amino acids. CDR3 loop: CSARTGGAKSYNSPLHF. DNA of the CDR3: TGCAGTGCTAGGACAGGGGGTGCGAAGTCCTATAATTCACCCCTCCACTTT.

The chain combines TRBV12-3 or TRBV12-4 with TRBJ2-1, with 11 bases lining up with TRBD2. The CDR3 has 16 amino acids. V dropped 6 bases and J dropped 7; count of bases not matched to a gene: 11. CDR3 in amino acids: CASSKPRLAGINEQFF. The CDR3 DNA reads TGTGCCAGCAGCAAACCAAGACTAGCGGGGATTAATGAGCAGTTCTTC.

There are a few counts of this clonotype. The chain has TRBV6-5 and TRBJ1-2; D is undetermined. The CDR3 sequence is 12 residues long. Germline-derived CDR1 and CDR2 are MNHEY and SVGAGI. The V end lost 10 bases, the J end lost 7 bases, and 16 bases lay between the germline ends. The CDR3 loop is CATSIRGSGYTF. The CDR3 DNA follows: TGTGCCACCTCTATCCGGGGAAGTGGCTACACCTTC.